The 21 T cell receptor beta chains given below trace back to one sample, sequenced in a study of T-cell reconstitution after alpha-beta-depleted transplantation in children. Preparation of the TCRbeta library was carried out with unique molecular identifiers. TCRdb re-called the PCR reads through MiXCR, storing one row per CDR3 protein. The repertoire has a few hundred thousand distinct CDR3 sequences, over 9% of them found once; the top ten carry roughly 2.5%. The source was PBMCs from the stem cell graft donor, collected from the stem cell graft. All receptors come from a human donor who donated a stem cell graft to a child with acute lymphoblastic leukemia.

This CDR3 is CASSQDAQTQYF. CDR3 bases: TGTGCCAGCAGTCAGGACGCTCAGACCCAGTACTTC. V usage is TRBV7-9 and J usage is TRBJ2-5; no firm D call. V gave up 6 bases and J gave up 6 bases, with 11 bases separating them. CDR3 length: 12 amino acids. From germline, CDR1 is SEHNR and CDR2 FQNEAQ (reference sequence).

On this clonotype itself: A clone one base away is much larger, so this may be a read error. The chain employs TRBV5-1 and TRBJ2-3; D may be TRBD2 (7 bases). This CDR3 is 16 amino acids long. The germline V gene encodes CDR1 SGHRS and CDR2 YFSETQ. Trimming took off 4 bases at V and 6 bases at J, with 21 bases between the two ends. The CDR3 protein is CASSPLSRGGVDTQYF. The CDR3 DNA follows: TGCGCCAGCAGCCCGTTAAGTAGGGGGGGAGTGGATACGCAGTATTTT.

This clonotype has more than one count but fewer than ten. The rearrangement joins TRBV15 to TRBJ2-7; 7 positions agree with TRBD1. From germline, CDR1 is LNHNV and CDR2 YYDKDF (reference sequence). CDR3 length: 14 residues. V shed 4 bases and J 3 bases; nucleotides not matched to a gene: 6. This CDR3 is CATSTSTGLYEQYF. The CDR3, as DNA: TGTGCCACCAGCACATCGACAGGGCTCTACGAGCAGTACTTC.

The chain combines TRBV7-2 with TRBJ2-1; 13 bases align to TRBD2. The CDR3 has 17 residues. V lost 5 bases to trimming and J lost 3 bases; unmatched junction nucleotides: 7. Germline assignment: CDR1 SGHTA and CDR2 FQGNSA. The CDR3 here is CASSPPGLAGVYNEQFF. DNA for the CDR3: TGTGCCAGCAGCCCGCCCGGACTAGCGGGAGTCTACAATGAGCAGTTCTTC.

This clonotype was seen at least ten times. V gene TRBV5-1 combines with J gene TRBJ2-1, with 11 bases that match TRBD2. CDR1 SGHRS and CDR2 YFSETQ come from the germline V gene. V was pared by 4 bases and J by 2 bases, with 5 bases of the junction left unmatched. This CDR3 has 16 amino acids. The CDR3 loop reads CASSQMTSGAYNEQFF. CDR3 nucleotides: TGCGCCAGCAGCCAAATGACTAGCGGGGCCTACAATGAGCAGTTCTTC.

This clonotype was recorded a few times. The chain joins TRBV7-9 to TRBJ2-1; no clear D gene. V dropped 6 bases and J dropped 7 bases, with 13 bases sitting between them. This CDR3 contains 13 residues. The germline V gene encodes CDR1 SEHNR and CDR2 FQNEAQ (reference sequence). The DNA for the CDR3 is TGTGCCAGCAGTCACGCCCCCCGGAATGAGCAGTTCTTC. Translated, it gives CASSHAPRNEQFF.

This clonotype showed up just a few times. V usage is TRBV12-3 or TRBV12-4 and J usage is TRBJ2-2; D is perhaps TRBD1 (7 bases). This CDR3 is 15 amino acids long. V was trimmed by 1 base and J by 4 bases, leaving 10 bases between them. This chain's CDR3 is CASSLVQGGTGELFF. CDR3 sequence (DNA): TGTGCCAGCAGTTTAGTTCAGGGGGGCACCGGGGAGCTGTTTTTT.

The chain employs TRBV5-8 and TRBJ2-3; 12 positions match TRBD2. J gave up 4 bases and V 7 bases, and 7 bases lay outside the gene matches. The CDR3 consists of 15 residues. Germline V gene sequence: CDR1 SGHTS, CDR2 YDEGEE. CDR3: CASRRLAGVPDTQYF. The DNA of the CDR3 is TGTGCCAGCCGTAGACTAGCGGGAGTCCCAGATACGCAGTATTTT.

As concerns this clonotype: A junction end diverges from the germline sequence, so it may reflect a read error. The chain uses TRBV5-6 and TRBJ2-2; 8 nucleotides align to TRBD1. The CDR3 spans 15 residues. Germline V gene lookup returns CDR1 SGHDT and CDR2 YYEEEE. This CDR3 is CACRTGIGGTGELFF. The DNA of the CDR3 is TGTGCCTGCAGGACAGGGATTGGCGGCACCGGGGAGCTGTTTTTT.

This chain uses TRBV4-1 with TRBJ2-7; D is uncertain. The germline gives CDR1 MGHRA, CDR2 YSYEKL. This CDR3 is built from 15 residues. The V gene lost 1 base and the J gene lost 3 bases, with 13 bases spanning the gap. This CDR3 is CASSQGIPTLYEQYF. CDR3 DNA: TGCGCCAGCAGCCAAGGGATCCCTACACTCTACGAGCAGTACTTC.

The chain combines TRBV12-3 or TRBV12-4 with TRBJ1-5; D is ambiguous. The V and J ends lost 3 bases and 3 bases respectively, with 12 bases between them. This CDR3 is 15 amino acids long. The CDR3: CASSFSSAPNQPQHF. CDR3 coding DNA: TGTGCCAGCAGTTTCTCGTCGGCCCCCAATCAGCCCCAGCATTTT.

This sequence joins TRBV7-2 and TRBJ2-7, with 12 bases matching TRBD2. V dropped 5 bases and J dropped 7; count of bases not matched to a gene: 6. The CDR3 is 14 residues long. Germline V gene lookup returns CDR1 SGHTA and CDR2 FQGNSA. The CDR3 region has the DNA TGTGCCAGCAGCGGTCGACTAGCGGGAGTTGAGCAGTACTTC. Protein sequence: CASSGRLAGVEQYF.

The rearrangement links TRBV10-3 to TRBJ2-2; D tentatively fits TRBD1 or TRBD2 (5 bases each). Germline assignment: CDR1 ENHRY and CDR2 SYGVKD. The CDR3 length is 16 residues. Trimming took 0 bases from V and 1 from J, leaving 9 bases between them. The CDR3 DNA reads TGTGCCATCAGTGAGTCGAGGGGCCTGAACACCGGGGAGCTGTTTTTT. The encoded protein is CAISESRGLNTGELFF.

This chain connects TRBV11-1 to TRBJ2-7, with D possibly matching TRBD2 (5 bases). Per germline, CDR1 SGHAT and CDR2 FQDESV (reference sequence). The ends were cut back, 3 bases at V and 0 bases at J, with 9 bases in the middle. The CDR3 is 14 residues long. CDR3 DNA: TGTGCCAGCAGCTTCCACGGGGTCTCCTACGAGCAGTACTTC. Its protein is CASSFHGVSYEQYF.

The V call is TRBV2, the J call TRBJ1-1; D is possibly TRBD1 (6 bases). CDR1 is SNHLY and CDR2 is FYNNEI in the germline V gene. This CDR3 has 18 amino acids. DNA for the CDR3: TGTACCTTCAGTTTAGATTTATTTTCGGCAGGGGTAACCTTTGAAGCTTTCTTT. It specifies CTFSLDLFSAGVTFEAFF.

The table lists this clonotype with many counts. Sequence at one end of the junction differs from germline and may be a read error. The chain uses TRBV12-3 or TRBV12-4 and TRBJ2-4; no firm D call. This CDR3 is 11 amino acids long. Here the CDR3 reads CASSFAQLVDF. The CDR3 coding sequence is TGTGCCAGCAGTTTTGCCCAACTCGTCGACTTC.

This clonotype was seen a few times. The chain recombines TRBV27 with TRBJ1-3, with D perhaps matching TRBD1 (6 bases). The CDR3 is 14 residues long. Trimming took off 2 bases at V and 11 bases at J, with 16 bases between the two ends. Germline CDR1 is MNHEY and CDR2 is SMNVEV (reference sequence). DNA for the CDR3: TGTGCCAGCAGTTTAGACAGGTTCCGTGGGGCCATATATTTT. Its protein product is CASSLDRFRGAIYF.

Only a few counts were recorded for this clonotype. The genes are TRBV7-3 and TRBJ2-1, with D perhaps assigned TRBD1 or TRBD2 (6 bases each). The CDR3 extends over 14 amino acids. The germline V gene encodes CDR1 SGHTA and CDR2 FQGTGA. Trimming removed 9 bases from V and 5 bases from J, with 17 bases in between. The CDR3 spells CASRRSGAHNEQFF. In DNA, the CDR3 is TGTGCCAGTAGGCGATCGGGGGCCCACAATGAGCAGTTCTTC.

The chain is built from TRBV5-1 and TRBJ1-5; the D is unclear. The germline V gene encodes CDR1 SGHRS and CDR2 YFSETQ. V was shortened by 0 bases and J by 9 bases, with 13 bases between the two germline ends. The CDR3 contains 14 residues. The CDR3, as DNA: TGCGCCAGCAGCTTGGATCTGTCCCCGGGGCCCCAGCATTTT. It yields the protein CASSLDLSPGPQHF.

A few counts support this clonotype. The gene calls are TRBV7-9 and TRBJ2-7; no definite D call. The germline gives CDR1 SEHNR, CDR2 FQNEAQ (reference sequence). The CDR3 has 15 residues. V was pared by 4 bases and J by 1 base, with 14 bases between. CDR3 nucleotides: TGTGCCAGCAGCTCAACCCTCCCGGAATCCTACGAGCAGTACTTC. This translates into CASSSTLPESYEQYF.

This chain uses TRBV20-1 with TRBJ1-5; TRBD1 aligns across 9 bases. The V gene's germline CDR1 is DFQATT and CDR2 SNEGSKA (reference sequence). Trimming removed 5 bases from V and 5 bases from J; junction bases left unmatched: 4. The CDR3 spans 13 residues. The CDR3 sequence: CSAGQGYDQPQHF. CDR3 nucleotide sequence: TGCAGTGCTGGACAGGGGTACGATCAGCCCCAGCATTTT.